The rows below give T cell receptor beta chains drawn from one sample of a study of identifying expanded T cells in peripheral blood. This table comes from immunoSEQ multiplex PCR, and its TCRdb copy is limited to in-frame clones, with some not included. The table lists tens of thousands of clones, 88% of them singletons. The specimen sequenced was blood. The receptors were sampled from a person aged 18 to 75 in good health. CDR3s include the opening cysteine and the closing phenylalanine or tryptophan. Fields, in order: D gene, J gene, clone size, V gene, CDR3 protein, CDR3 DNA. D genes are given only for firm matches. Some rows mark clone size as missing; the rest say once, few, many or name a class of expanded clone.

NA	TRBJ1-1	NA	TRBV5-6	CASSSTWETDEAFF	TGTGCCAGCAGCTCGACCTGGGAGACTGATGAAGCTTTCTTT
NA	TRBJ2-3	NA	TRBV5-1	CASSRFLSTDTQYF	TGCGCCAGCAGCCGTTTCCTAAGCACAGATACGCAGTATTTT
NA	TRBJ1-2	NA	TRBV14	CASSQGRVGIPRNYGYTF	TGTGCCAGCAGCCAAGGGAGGGTCGGGATCCCAAGGAACTATGGCTACACCTTC
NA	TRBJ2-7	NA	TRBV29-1	CSPQGQITYEQYF	TGCAGTCCCCAGGGGCAGATAACCTACGAGCAGTACTTC
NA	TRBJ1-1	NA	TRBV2	CASSELWVAEAFF	TGTGCCAGCAGTGAATTGTGGGTGGCTGAAGCTTTCTTT
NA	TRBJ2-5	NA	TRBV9	CASSVGGVQETQYF	TGTGCCAGCAGCGTAGGTGGGGTGCAAGAGACCCAGTACTTC
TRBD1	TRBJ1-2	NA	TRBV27	CASSGLRDRDLTYGYTF	TGTGCCAGCAGCGGTCTCAGGGACAGGGATTTAACCTATGGCTACACCTTC
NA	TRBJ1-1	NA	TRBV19	CASIKSSMNTEAFF	TGTGCCAGTATTAAGTCTTCGATGAACACTGAAGCTTTCTTT
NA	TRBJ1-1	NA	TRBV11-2	CAGGGEALNTEAFF	TGTGCCGGGGGGGGCGAAGCCCTGAACACTGAAGCTTTCTTT
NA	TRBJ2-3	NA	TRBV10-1	CASSQVRGTQYF	TGCGCCAGCAGCCAAGTTCGTGGTACGCAGTATTTT
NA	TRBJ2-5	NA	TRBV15	CATSRDSGETQYF	TGTGCCACCAGCAGAGATAGCGGAGAGACCCAGTACTTC
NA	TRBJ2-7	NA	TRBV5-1	CASSLTGPYEQYF	TGCGCCAGCAGCTTAACAGGGCCCTACGAGCAGTACTTC
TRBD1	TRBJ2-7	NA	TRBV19	CASSTDGQGLREQYF	TGTGCCAGTAGTACCGACGGACAGGGTCTCCGCGAGCAGTACTTC
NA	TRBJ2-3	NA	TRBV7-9	CASSFGRGTADTQYF	TGTGCCAGCAGCTTTGGACGGGGCACAGCAGATACGCAGTATTTT
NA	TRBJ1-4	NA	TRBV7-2	CASSSTAATNEKLFF	TGTGCCAGCAGCTCGACAGCCGCAACTAATGAAAAACTGTTTTTT
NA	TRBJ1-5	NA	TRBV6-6	CASSPRGITNQPQHF	TGTGCCAGCAGTCCGAGGGGGATAACGAATCAGCCCCAGCATTTT
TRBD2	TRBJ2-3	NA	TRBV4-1	CASSRLAGGQGVSTDTQYF	TGCGCCAGCAGCCGACTAGCGGGAGGGCAGGGAGTCAGCACAGATACGCAGTATTTT
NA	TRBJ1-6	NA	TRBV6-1	CASCAQSENSPLHF	TGTGCCAGCTGTGCTCAATCGGAGAATTCACCCCTCCACTTT
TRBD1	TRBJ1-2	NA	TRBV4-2	CASSQSDRGHGYGYTF	TGTGCCAGCAGCCAATCTGACAGGGGGCACGGCTATGGCTACACCTTC
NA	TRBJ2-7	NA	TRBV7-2	CASSLSGYEQYF	TGTGCCAGCAGCTTATCGGGCTACGAGCAGTACTTC
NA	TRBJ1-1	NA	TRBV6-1	CASSEALWQGETEAFF	TGTGCCAGCAGTGAAGCGCTTTGGCAGGGTGAGACTGAAGCTTTCTTT
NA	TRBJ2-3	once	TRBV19	CASSMLGFTDTQYF	TGTGCCAGTAGTATGCTCGGGTTCACAGATACGCAGTATTTT
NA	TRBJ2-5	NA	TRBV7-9	CASSLPAQETQYF	TGTGCCAGCAGCTTACCAGCCCAAGAGACCCAGTACTTC
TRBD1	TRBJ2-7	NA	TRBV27	CASSRTGTGDYEQYF	TGTGCCAGCAGTCGAACCGGGACAGGGGACTACGAGCAGTACTTC
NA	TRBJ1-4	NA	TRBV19	CASSIGGSGFEKLFF	TGTGCCAGTAGTATTGGGGGGTCGGGCTTTGAAAAACTGTTTTTT
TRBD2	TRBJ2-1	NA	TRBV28	CASSFYRGSGSNEQFF	TGTGCCAGCAGTTTTTATAGGGGTAGCGGGTCCAATGAGCAGTTCTTC
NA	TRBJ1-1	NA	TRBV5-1	CASSLRGVNTEAFF	TGCGCCAGCAGTCTCAGAGGGGTGAACACTGAAGCTTTCTTT
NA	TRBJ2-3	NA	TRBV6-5	CASTDPGTDTQYF	TGTGCCAGCACCGACCCTGGGACAGATACGCAGTATTTT
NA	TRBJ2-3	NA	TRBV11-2	CASKEASRNTDTQYF	TGTGCCAGCAAAGAAGCTAGCAGAAACACAGATACGCAGTATTTT
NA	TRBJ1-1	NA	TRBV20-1	CSARDGGSAFF	TGCAGTGCTAGAGATGGGGGGTCCGCTTTCTTT
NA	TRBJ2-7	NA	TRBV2	CASRGYEQYF	TGTGCCAGCAGGGGCTACGAGCAGTACTTC
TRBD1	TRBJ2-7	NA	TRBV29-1	CSVGQGELYEQYF	TGCAGCGTTGGACAGGGGGAACTCTACGAGCAGTACTTC
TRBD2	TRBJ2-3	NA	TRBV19	CASTGAGGTDTQYF	TGTGCCAGCACAGGAGCGGGGGGCACAGATACGCAGTATTTT
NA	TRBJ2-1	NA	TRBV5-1	CASSLDGGYNEQFF	TGCGCCAGCAGCTTGGATGGCGGCTACAATGAGCAGTTCTTC
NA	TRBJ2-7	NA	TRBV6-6	CASSGNQKVSYEQYF	TGTGCCAGCAGTGGGAACCAGAAGGTATCCTACGAGCAGTACTTC
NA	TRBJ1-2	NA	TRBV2	CASSLRQSNGYTF	TGTGCCAGCAGCCTTCGACAGTCTAATGGCTACACCTTC
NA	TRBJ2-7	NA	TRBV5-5	CASSLVISGYEQYF	TGTGCCAGCAGCTTGGTGATTAGCGGCTACGAGCAGTACTTC
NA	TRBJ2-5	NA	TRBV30	CAWRQFGGRGETQYF	TGTGCCTGGAGACAATTCGGGGGGCGCGGGGAGACCCAGTACTTC
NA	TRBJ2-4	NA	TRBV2	CASSPLGVAKNIQYF	TGTGCCAGCAGTCCTTTGGGAGTAGCCAAAAACATTCAGTACTTC
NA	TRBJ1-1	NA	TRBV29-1	CSVRKWGAGDTEAFF	TGCAGCGTTAGAAAATGGGGGGCGGGTGACACTGAAGCTTTCTTT
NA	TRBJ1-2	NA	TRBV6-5	CASSYDSRYGYTF	TGTGCCAGCAGTTACGACAGCAGATATGGCTACACCTTC
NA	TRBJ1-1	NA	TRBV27	CASSLEPYQEAFF	TGTGCCAGCAGTTTAGAACCGTACCAGGAAGCTTTCTTT
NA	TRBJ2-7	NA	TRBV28	CASSPGIGTGQYF	TGTGCCAGCAGCCCCGGGATAGGTACGGGGCAGTACTTC
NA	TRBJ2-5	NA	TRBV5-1	CASSSNQETQYF	TGCGCCAGCAGCTCGAACCAAGAGACCCAGTACTTC
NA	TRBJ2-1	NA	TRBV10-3	CAISEGRLRGDKSEQFF	TGTGCCATCAGTGAGGGACGGTTACGGGGGGACAAGAGTGAGCAGTTCTTC
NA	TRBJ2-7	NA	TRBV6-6	CASSYEGIPYEQYF	TGTGCCAGCAGTTACGAGGGAATCCCCTACGAGCAGTACTTC
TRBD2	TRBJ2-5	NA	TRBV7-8	CASSLVLIAGETQYF	TGTGCCAGCAGCTTAGTATTGATAGCGGGAGAGACCCAGTACTTC
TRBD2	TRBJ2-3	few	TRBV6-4	CASSDSGLASADTQYF	TGTGCCAGCAGTGACTCTGGACTAGCTTCAGCCGATACGCAGTATTTT
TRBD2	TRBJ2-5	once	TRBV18	CASSPAGGQETQYF	TGTGCCAGTTCCCCTGCGGGGGGGCAAGAGACCCAGTACTTC
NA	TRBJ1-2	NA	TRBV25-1	CASSEYGTLTEGYTF	TGTGCCAGCAGTGAATACGGAACACTCACTGAGGGCTACACCTTC
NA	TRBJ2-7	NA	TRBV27	CASSLRRAPRGYEQYF	TGTGCCAGCAGTTTAAGGAGGGCACCAAGGGGGTACGAGCAGTACTTC
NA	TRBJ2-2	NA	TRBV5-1	CASSSDVSPPNTGELFF	TGCGCCAGCAGCTCGGACGTTAGTCCCCCGAACACCGGGGAGCTGTTTTTT
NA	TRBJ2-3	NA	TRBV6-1	CASSELARGKTDTQYF	TGTGCCAGCAGTGAACTCGCCCGAGGGAAAACAGATACGCAGTATTTT
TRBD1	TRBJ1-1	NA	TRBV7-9	CASSLAGAGGGNTEAFF	TGTGCCAGCAGCTTAGCGGGGGCAGGGGGAGGGAACACTGAAGCTTTCTTT
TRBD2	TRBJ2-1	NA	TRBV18	CASSPPGSGGYNEQFF	TGTGCCAGCTCACCACCGGGGAGCGGGGGGTACAATGAGCAGTTCTTC
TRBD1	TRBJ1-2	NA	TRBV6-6	CASSRTGADEGYTF	TGTGCCAGCAGTCGGACAGGGGCGGATGAGGGCTACACCTTC
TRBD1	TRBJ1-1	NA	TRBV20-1	CSAPGQAEAFF	TGCAGTGCCCCAGGACAGGCCGAAGCTTTCTTT